These T cell receptor beta chains were read from a single sample in a study of T-cell reconstitution after alpha-beta-depleted transplantation in children. TCRdb analysed the PCR reads with MiXCR anew, one entry per CDR3 protein. The sample has about 500,000 distinct CDR3 sequences, about 30% seen once. Sample: PBMCs from the stem cell graft donor, taken from the stem cell graft. These receptors all stem from a human donor who donated a stem cell graft to a child with aplastic anemia. CDR3s include the opening cysteine and the closing phenylalanine or tryptophan. Each record gives: CDR3 length, V gene, clone size, D gene, J gene, CDR3 protein, CDR3 DNA. The D gene is left open where the match is weak. For some rows the clone size is stated as once, few or many, or as a class when expanded; others skip it.

>17|TRBV7-2|.|TRBD2|TRBJ2-2
CASSSPGLAGAGGELFF
TGTGCCAGCAGCTCCCCGGGACTAGCGGGAGCGGGCGGGGAGCTGTTTTTT
>15|TRBV7-3|few|TRBD2|TRBJ2-3
CASSASSGITDTQYF
TGTGCCAGCAGCGCGTCTAGCGGGATCACAGATACGCAGTATTTT
>16|TRBV10-1|few|.|TRBJ2-2
CASSSSSDSLTGELFF
TGCGCCAGCAGTTCAAGCTCGGACAGTCTCACCGGGGAGCTGTTTTTT
>14|TRBV19|once|TRBD1|TRBJ1-1
CASSLQGRFTEAFF
TGTGCCAGTAGCCTACAGGGGCGGTTCACTGAAGCTTTCTTT
>16|TRBV20-1|.|TRBD1|TRBJ2-1
CSASPGGELGVDEQFF
TGCAGTGCTAGCCCAGGGGGTGAACTAGGGGTCGATGAGCAGTTCTTC
>13|TRBV12-3/TRBV12-4|.|.|TRBJ2-2
CASSLSPTGELFF
TGTGCCAGCAGTTTATCTCCCACCGGGGAGCTGTTTTTT
>17|TRBV7-2|.|TRBD2|TRBJ2-1
CASSLGSGRALYNEQFF
TGTGCCAGCAGCTTAGGGAGCGGGAGGGCCCTTTACAATGAGCAGTTCTTC
>15|TRBV7-2|.|.|TRBJ2-3
CATTTGSGWADTQYF
TGTGCCACCACTACCGGGAGCGGTTGGGCAGATACGCAGTATTTT
>13|TRBV5-6|few|.|TRBJ1-2
CASSLVGFSGYTF
TGTGCCAGCAGCTTGGTGGGGTTTTCTGGCTACACCTTC
>16|TRBV28|few|TRBD1|TRBJ1-5
CASSRKGARGNQPQHF
TGTGCCAGCAGCAGGAAGGGGGCGCGTGGCAATCAGCCCCAGCATTTT
>14|TRBV7-2|.|TRBD1|TRBJ2-5
CASSLPTGVETQYF
TGTGCCAGCAGCCTACCTACAGGGGTAGAGACCCAGTACTTC
>14|TRBV29-1|.|.|TRBJ2-3
CSVVRTRGTDTQYF
TGCAGCGTTGTAAGGACACGGGGCACAGATACGCAGTATTTT
>15|TRBV5-1|few|TRBD1|TRBJ1-3
CASSRWDRDLNTIYF
TGCGCCAGCAGCCGTTGGGACAGGGACTTAAACACCATATATTTT
>15|TRBV20-1|many|.|TRBJ2-1
CSATSDRDYYNEQFF
TGCAGTGCTACCTCGGACAGAGATTACTACAATGAGCAGTTCTTC
>12|TRBV20-1|few|.|TRBJ2-5
CSALHLQETQYF
TGCAGTGCTTTACACTTACAAGAGACCCAGTACTTC
>16|TRBV11-1|.|TRBD2|TRBJ2-2
CASSLIAGVVTGELFF
TGTGCCAGCAGCCTAATAGCGGGAGTAGTAACCGGGGAGCTGTTTTTT
>16|TRBV7-2|.|.|TRBJ1-5
CASSLVQGTSNQPQHF
TGTGCCAGCAGCTTAGTTCAAGGAACTAGCAATCAGCCCCAGCATTTT
>13|TRBV7-2|few|TRBD2|TRBJ2-1
CASSGRENNEQFF
TGTGCCAGCAGCGGGCGGGAGAACAATGAGCAGTTCTTC
>16|TRBV6-5|.|.|TRBJ1-5
CASHKTDSGSNQPQHF
TGTGCCAGCCATAAGACGGACAGCGGTAGCAATCAGCCCCAGCATTTT
>12|TRBV7-9|.|.|TRBJ1-2
CASSLPGSGYTF
TGTGCCAGCAGCTTGCCTGGCTCTGGCTACACCTTC
>17|TRBV3-1|.|.|TRBJ2-3
CASSQDSRQHNTDTQYF
TGTGCCAGCAGCCAAGATTCTCGGCAGCACAACACAGATACGCAGTATTTT
>14|TRBV7-2|.|.|TRBJ2-5
CASSLGPAQETQYF
TGTGCCAGCAGCTTAGGGCCAGCACAAGAGACCCAGTACTTC
>15|TRBV7-2|.|TRBD2|TRBJ2-5
CASSPSLAGTETQYF
TGTGCCAGCAGCCCCAGTCTAGCGGGAACAGAGACCCAGTACTTC
>19|TRBV6-1|few|TRBD1|TRBJ1-6
CASRTSQVWTGRNNSPLHF
TGTGCCAGCAGAACATCCCAAGTGTGGACAGGACGAAATAATTCACCCCTCCACTTT
>14|TRBV10-3|.|.|TRBJ1-5
CAISDRALDQPQHF
TGTGCCATCAGTGATAGGGCCTTAGATCAGCCCCAGCATTTT
>13|TRBV27|once|.|TRBJ1-1
CASSLGKAQAAFF
TGTGCCAGCAGTTTGGGCAAGGCGCAGGCAGCTTTCTTT
>14|TRBV29-1|.|.|TRBJ2-3
CSANPWGRPDTQYF
TGCAGCGCCAACCCTTGGGGGAGACCAGATACGCAGTATTTT
>16|TRBV5-1|.|TRBD2|TRBJ2-1
CASGKLSGSDINEQFF
TGCGCCAGCGGAAAGTTGAGCGGGAGTGATATCAATGAGCAGTTCTTC
>16|TRBV4-3|.|.|TRBJ1-3
CASSQDRVSFGNTIYF
TGCGCCAGCAGCCAAGATAGGGTCAGCTTTGGAAACACCATATATTTT
>13|TRBV7-9|.|.|TRBJ2-1
CASSLAEGDEQFF
TGTGCCAGCAGCTTAGCGGAGGGCGATGAGCAGTTCTTC
>15|TRBV27|.|.|TRBJ2-7
CASSLRQDRLYEQYF
TGTGCCAGCAGCCTCAGGCAGGACAGACTCTACGAGCAGTACTTC
>15|TRBV12-3/TRBV12-4|few|.|TRBJ2-7
CASIPSNLGFYEQYF
TGTGCCAGCATCCCTTCTAACTTAGGGTTTTACGAGCAGTACTTC
>12|TRBV12-3/TRBV12-4|few|.|TRBJ1-1
CASILRNTEAFF
TGTGCCAGCATCCTTAGGAACACTGAAGCTTTCTTT
>13|TRBV10-3|few|.|TRBJ1-6
CAIRGQENSPLHF
TGTGCCATCCGGGGGCAGGAAAATTCACCCCTCCACTTT
>14|TRBV12-3/TRBV12-4|.|TRBD1|TRBJ1-2
CASSLAGQLYGYTF
TGTGCCAGCAGTTTAGCGGGACAGCTATATGGCTACACCTTC
>12|TRBV9|few|.|TRBJ2-1
CASSVEVNEQFF
TGTGCCAGCAGCGTAGAGGTCAATGAGCAGTTCTTC
>15|TRBV4-3|.|.|TRBJ1-3
CASSQDPFTGNTIYF
TGCGCCAGCAGCCAAGACCCGTTTACTGGAAACACCATATATTTT
>13|TRBV20-1|few|.|TRBJ2-3
CSARSLASDTQYF
TGCAGTGCTAGATCCCTCGCGTCCGATACGCAGTATTTT
>14|TRBV29-1|.|.|TRBJ2-1
CSVGGAGSYNEQFF
TGCAGCGTTGGGGGGGCTGGGTCCTACAATGAGCAGTTCTTC
>16|TRBV12-3/TRBV12-4|.|.|TRBJ2-3
CASRTLGSPHTDTQYF
TGTGCCAGCAGAACCCTCGGGAGTCCCCACACAGATACGCAGTATTTT
>13|TRBV7-6|.|.|TRBJ1-2
CASSLGPGGGYTF
TGTGCCAGCAGCCTAGGTCCCGGGGGGGGCTACACCTTC
>14|TRBV15|.|.|TRBJ1-1
CATSRKRGGTEAFF
TGTGCCACCAGCCGCAAGAGGGGGGGGACTGAAGCTTTCTTT
>17|TRBV7-2|few|.|TRBJ2-6
CASSLASTAAGANVLTF
TGTGCCAGCAGCTTAGCCTCGACAGCCGCCGGGGCCAACGTCCTGACTTTC
>15|TRBV10-1|few|.|TRBJ2-1
CASSPPRAEVYEQFF
TGCGCCAGCAGCCCCCCGAGGGCGGAGGTGTATGAGCAGTTCTTC
>16|TRBV2|few|TRBD1|TRBJ1-5
CASRTQGAGVNQPQHF
TGTGCCAGCAGAACTCAGGGGGCTGGAGTCAATCAGCCCCAGCATTTT
>13|TRBV4-3|few|.|TRBJ2-1
CASSQVLVNEQFF
TGCGCCAGCAGCCAAGTGTTGGTCAATGAGCAGTTCTTC
>12|TRBV7-9|.|.|TRBJ2-1
CASSLALSEQFF
TGTGCCAGCAGCTTGGCGCTATCTGAGCAGTTCTTC
>15|TRBV20-1|.|.|TRBJ2-7
CSARDQQGRVYEQYF
TGCAGTGCTAGAGATCAACAGGGTAGAGTCTACGAGCAGTACTTC
>16|TRBV7-8|.|TRBD2|TRBJ2-5
CASSLGTSGVSETQYF
TGTGCCAGCAGCTTAGGGACTAGCGGTGTATCAGAGACCCAGTACTTC
>14|TRBV29-1|.|.|TRBJ2-5
CSELQGKEGETQYF
TGCAGCGAGTTACAGGGTAAAGAGGGAGAGACCCAGTACTTC